This T cell receptor beta chain was recovered during a study of CD8+ T cells in alopecia areata. Study-wide findings and caveats: Amid tofacitinib therapy, many expanded lesional clones stayed present in scalp and blood. One nonresponder leaves baseline CD8+ expansion's link to response uncertain.

Germline-derived CDR1 and CDR2 are LGHNA and YNFKEQ. Trimming took 4 bases from V and 10 from J, leaving 17 bases between them. The CDR3 has 14 residues. This clone was seen only a few times. What it binds is not known. Regarding treatment: oral pan-JAK inhibitor, 5-10 mg twice daily. Individuals with alopecia areata gave both lesional scalp punch biopsies and peripheral blood for collection. In each case, RNA was isolated and then reverse transcribed into cDNA as the sequencing template. The method was immunoSEQ multiplex PCR; TCRdb's version includes in-frame clones alone and lacks a portion of them. The sample shows roughly 190,000 clones, about three fifths of them seen only once.

The sequence was obtained from a human donor with alopecia areata. The chain combines TRBV4-2 with TRBJ2-1; possible D gene TRBD1, 6 bases. Here the sequenced sample was CD4+ T cells sorted from blood, taken at week 4, from a patient treated with tofacitinib. The CDR3 DNA reads TGTGCCAGCAGCCCCTTCAGGGGCAGGGAGGAGCAGTTCTTC. Its protein is CASSPFRGREEQFF.